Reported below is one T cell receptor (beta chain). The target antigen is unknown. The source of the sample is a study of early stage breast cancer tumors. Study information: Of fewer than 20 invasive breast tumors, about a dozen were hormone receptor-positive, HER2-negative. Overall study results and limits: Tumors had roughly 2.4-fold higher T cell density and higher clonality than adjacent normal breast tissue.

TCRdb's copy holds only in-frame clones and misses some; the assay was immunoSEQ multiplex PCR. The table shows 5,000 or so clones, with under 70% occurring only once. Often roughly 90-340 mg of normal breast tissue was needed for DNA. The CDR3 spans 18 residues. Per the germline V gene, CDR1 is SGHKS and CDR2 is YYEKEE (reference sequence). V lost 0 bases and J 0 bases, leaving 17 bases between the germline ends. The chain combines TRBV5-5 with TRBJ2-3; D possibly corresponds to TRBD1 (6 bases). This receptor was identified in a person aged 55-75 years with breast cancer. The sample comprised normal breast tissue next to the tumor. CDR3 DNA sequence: TGTGCCAGCAGCTTGGAAACCCGACAGGTTCTTAGCACAGATACGCAGTATTTT. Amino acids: CASSLETRQVLSTDTQYF.